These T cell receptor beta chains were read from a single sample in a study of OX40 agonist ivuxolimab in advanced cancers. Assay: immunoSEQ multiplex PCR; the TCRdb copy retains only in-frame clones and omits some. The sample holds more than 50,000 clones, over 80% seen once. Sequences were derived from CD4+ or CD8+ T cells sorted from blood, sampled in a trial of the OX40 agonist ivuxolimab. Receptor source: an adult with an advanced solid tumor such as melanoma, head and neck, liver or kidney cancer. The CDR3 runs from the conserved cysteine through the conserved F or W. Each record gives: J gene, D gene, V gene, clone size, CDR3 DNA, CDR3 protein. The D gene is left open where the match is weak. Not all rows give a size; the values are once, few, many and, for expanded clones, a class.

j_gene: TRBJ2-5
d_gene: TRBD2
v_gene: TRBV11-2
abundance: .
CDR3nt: TGTGCCAGCAGCCCCTTCCGGGCTAGCGGTGAGACCCAGTACTTC
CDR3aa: CASSPFRASGETQYF

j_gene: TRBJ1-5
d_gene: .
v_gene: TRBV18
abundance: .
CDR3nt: TGTGCCAGCTCCTCGGTAGGGCTTAGCAATCAGCCCCAGCATTTT
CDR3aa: CASSSVGLSNQPQHF

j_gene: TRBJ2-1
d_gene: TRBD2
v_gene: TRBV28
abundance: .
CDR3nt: TGTGCCAGCAGTATGGACAGGGGTAGCGGGAGGGCCATATATGAGCAGTTCTTC
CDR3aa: CASSMDRGSGRAIYEQFF

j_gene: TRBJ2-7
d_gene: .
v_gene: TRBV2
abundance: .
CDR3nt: TGTGCCAGCAGTTCGGAGGGACCAAAGTACTTC
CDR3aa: CASSSEGPKYF

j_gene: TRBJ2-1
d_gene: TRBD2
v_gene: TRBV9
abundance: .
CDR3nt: TGTGCCAGCAGCGTCTCCACTAGCGGGGGGCAGGGTGAGCAGTTCTTC
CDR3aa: CASSVSTSGGQGEQFF

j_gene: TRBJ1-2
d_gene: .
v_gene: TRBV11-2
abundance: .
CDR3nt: TGTGCCAGCAGCTTAGAGAGGGCAGGGCTGAACTATGGCTACACCTTC
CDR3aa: CASSLERAGLNYGYTF

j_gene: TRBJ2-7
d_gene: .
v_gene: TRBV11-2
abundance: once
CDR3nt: TGTGCCAGCAGCTCGGACAGACTCTACGAGCAGTACTTC
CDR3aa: CASSSDRLYEQYF

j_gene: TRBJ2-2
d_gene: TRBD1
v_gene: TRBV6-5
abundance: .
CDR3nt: TGTGCCAGCAGATACCGGACAGGGTTAAGCGGGGAGCTGTTTTTT
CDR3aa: CASRYRTGLSGELFF

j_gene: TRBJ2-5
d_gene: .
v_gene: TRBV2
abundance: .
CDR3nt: TGTGCCAGCAGGTCCGGTGGGGGGGCCGTGGAGACCCAGTACTTC
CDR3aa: CASRSGGGAVETQYF

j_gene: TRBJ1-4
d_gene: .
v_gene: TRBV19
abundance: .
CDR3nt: TGTGCCAGTAGTGCCGGGACAAACGAAAAACTGTTTTTT
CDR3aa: CASSAGTNEKLFF

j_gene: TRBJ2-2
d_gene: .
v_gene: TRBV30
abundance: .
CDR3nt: TGTGCCTGGAACGGCGGATCGAACACCGGGGAGCTGTTTTTT
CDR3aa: CAWNGGSNTGELFF

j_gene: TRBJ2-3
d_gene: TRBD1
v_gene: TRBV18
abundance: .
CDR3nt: TGTGCCAGCTCACCCACAGGGGCAGATACGCAGTATTTT
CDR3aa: CASSPTGADTQYF

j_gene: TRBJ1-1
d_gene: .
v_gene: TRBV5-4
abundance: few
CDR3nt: TGTGCCAGCAGCTTGTCTACGGGTGGTGAAGCTTTCTTT
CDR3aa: CASSLSTGGEAFF

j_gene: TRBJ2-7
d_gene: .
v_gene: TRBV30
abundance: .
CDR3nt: TGTGCCTGGAGCCATAAGGGGCTCTACGAGCAGTACTTC
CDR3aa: CAWSHKGLYEQYF

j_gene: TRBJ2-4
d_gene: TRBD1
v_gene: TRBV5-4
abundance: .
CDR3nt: TGTGCCAGCAGCACGCAGGGGGCATCCAAAAACATTCAGTACTTC
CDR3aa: CASSTQGASKNIQYF

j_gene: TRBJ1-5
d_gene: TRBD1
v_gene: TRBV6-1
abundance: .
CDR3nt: TGTGCGATACAGGGGGCAGCAACCGGACCCCAGCATTTT
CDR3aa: CAIQGAATGPQHF

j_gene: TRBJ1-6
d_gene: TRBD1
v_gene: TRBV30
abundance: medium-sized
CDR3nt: TGTGCCTGGAGTGTACTTCCCGGGACAGAGGATTCACCCCTCCACTTT
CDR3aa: CAWSVLPGTEDSPLHF

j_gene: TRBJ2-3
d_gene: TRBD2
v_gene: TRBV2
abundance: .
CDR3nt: TGTGCCAGCAGGGAGCTAGCGGGAGTTCTGTATTTT
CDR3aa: CASRELAGVLYF

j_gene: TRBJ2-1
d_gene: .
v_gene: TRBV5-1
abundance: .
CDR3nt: TGCGCCAGCAGCTTAGGGAGCTCCTACAATGAGCAGTTCTTC
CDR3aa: CASSLGSSYNEQFF

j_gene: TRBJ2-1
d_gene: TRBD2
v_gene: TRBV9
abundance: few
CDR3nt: TGTGCCAGCAGCTTCCGAGGACTAGCGGGAGATGAGCAGTTCTTC
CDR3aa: CASSFRGLAGDEQFF